Listed here are 25 T cell receptor beta chains from one sample, sequenced in a study of cytomegalovirus exposure and HLA in healthy donors. In the PCR, 60 Vbeta and 13 Jbeta primers were used. Profiled with immunoSEQ multiplex PCR; TCRdb holds only in-frame clones, not every one. The table includes roughly 110,000 clones, about four fifths detected once. The sequencing input was PBMCs. These TCRs come from a man aged 30 to 39 in good health and CMV-seropositive.

The table lists this clone with a count of one. The J gene is TRBJ2-1, the V gene TRBV5-4; 11 bases line up with TRBD1. The J segment lost 7 bases and the V segment lost 4 bases, leaving 16 bases of the junction unmatched. The CDR3 runs to 18 residues. The germline CDR1 and CDR2 sequences are SGHNT and YYREEE (reference sequence). As DNA, the CDR3 is TGTGCCAGCAGCACCCGACGCGGGGACAGGGGGTTAGCGAATGAGCAGTTCTTC. This translates into CASSTRRGDRGLANEQFF.

The chain couples TRBV15 to TRBJ1-1; possible D gene TRBD1, 5 bases. The germline V gene encodes CDR1 LNHNV and CDR2 YYDKDF (reference sequence). The CDR3 is 16 amino acids. V dropped 0 bases and J dropped 0 bases, with 11 bases sitting between them. The DNA for the CDR3 is TGTGCCACCAGCAGAGAAACAACGACAGTGAACACTGAAGCTTTCTTT. As protein: CATSRETTTVNTEAFF.

This rearrangement joins TRBV6-5 to TRBJ1-6; weak D call: TRBD1 (5 bases). Trimming pared 1 base from V and 8 bases from J, leaving 12 bases between. The CDR3 totals 15 residues. The germline V gene encodes CDR1 MNHEY and CDR2 SVGAGI. CDR3 in amino acids: CASSYWGVQDSPLHF. CDR3 bases: TGTGCCAGCAGTTACTGGGGGGTTCAGGATTCACCCCTCCACTTT.

This clone was seen once. This sequence joins TRBV5-1 and TRBJ2-7, with 10 bases that match TRBD2. CDR1 and CDR2 (germline): SGHRS, YFSETQ. The CDR3 loop spans 15 amino acids. V lost 1 base to trimming and J lost 0 bases; unmatched junction nucleotides: 1. The CDR3: CASSLLAGVSYEQYF. CDR3 bases: TGCGCCAGCAGCTTGCTAGCGGGGGTCTCCTACGAGCAGTACTTC. The full variable domain, completed using reference TRBV5-1 and TRBJ2-7, is KAGVTQTPRYLIKTRGQQVTLSCSPISGHRSVSWYQQTPGQGLQFLFEYFSETQRNKGNFPGRFSGRQFSNSRSEMNVSTLELGDSALYLCASSLLAGVSYEQYFGPGTRLTVT.

The V gene is TRBV7-2, the J gene TRBJ1-2, with D perhaps TRBD1 (5 bases). The CDR3 covers 13 residues. The ends were cut back, 2 bases at V and 8 bases at J, with 12 bases in the middle. The germline V gene encodes CDR1 SGHTA and CDR2 FQGNSA. The CDR3, as DNA: TGTGCCAGCAGCTTAACGGGGGGTGAGGGCTACACCTTC. Protein: CASSLTGGEGYTF.

This chain links TRBV30 with TRBJ1-3; no clear D gene. The V gene's germline CDR1 is GTSNPN and CDR2 SVGIG (reference sequence). Trimming removed 0 bases at V and 0 bases at J, with 15 bases between. The CDR3 is 17 amino acids. CDR3 amino acids: CAWSVLREALSGNTIYF. The CDR3 DNA reads TGTGCCTGGAGTGTACTAAGAGAGGCTCTCTCTGGAAACACCATATATTTT.

This clone was seen a handful of times. J is TRBJ1-5 and V is TRBV6-5; 10 nucleotides line up with TRBD1. After removal of 4 bases from V and 4 bases from J, the junction contained 4 bases not matched to a gene. Germline lookup yields CDR1 MNHEY and CDR2 SVGAGI. This CDR3 is 15 amino acids long. In DNA form, the CDR3 reads TGTGCCAGCAGTTCCGGGACAGGGGAAAATCAGCCCCAGCATTTT. Its translation is CASSSGTGENQPQHF.

The V gene is TRBV5-1, the J gene TRBJ1-1; 8 nucleotides match TRBD1. Germline-derived CDR1 and CDR2 are SGHRS and YFSETQ. With V trimmed by 2 bases and J by 5 bases, 11 bases remained unmatched. The CDR3 is 16 amino acids. The CDR3 spells CASSFLNTGGGTEAFF. In DNA, the CDR3 is TGCGCCAGCAGCTTCCTGAATACAGGGGGGGGGACTGAAGCTTTCTTT.

The chain carries TRBV13 and TRBJ1-4; D not certain. Germline CDR1 PRHDT, CDR2 FYEKMQ (reference sequence). Trimming pared 2 bases from V and 6 bases from J, leaving 10 bases between. The CDR3 is 14 amino acids. The CDR3 region has the DNA TGTGCCAGCAGCTTATGGTCAGGATATGAAAAACTGTTTTTT. Translation gives CASSLWSGYEKLFF.

The chain carries TRBV5-4 and TRBJ2-5; 10 bases are shared with TRBD2. The V segment lost 4 bases and the J segment 5 bases; nucleotides outside the gene matches: 2. The CDR3 has 13 amino acids. CDR1 and CDR2 from the germline V gene are SGHNT and YYREEE (reference sequence). CDR3 coding DNA: TGTGCCAGCAGCGAGCGGGGGGGCGAGACCCAGTACTTC. Amino acid sequence: CASSERGGETQYF. The full variable domain, in which reference TRBV5-4 and TRBJ2-5 provide the parts outside the CDR3, is ETGVTQSPTHLIKTRGQQVTLRCSSQSGHNTVSWYQQALGQGPQFIFQYYREEENGRGNFPPRFSGLQFPNYSSELNVNALELDDSALYLCASSERGGETQYFGPGTRLLVL.

As regards this clone: This sample includes further DNA sequences coding for the same CDR3. The chain couples TRBV6-5 to TRBJ1-2; D possibly corresponds to TRBD1 (6 bases). Germline V gives CDR1 MNHEY, CDR2 SVGAGI. V lost 2 bases and J 4 bases, leaving 17 bases between the germline ends. The CDR3 spans 16 residues. The CDR3 loop is CASSYLAGGAVYGYTF. The DNA for the CDR3 is TGTGCCAGCAGTTACCTCGCGGGGGGCGCTGTCTATGGCTACACCTTC.

The J gene is TRBJ2-2, the V gene TRBV7-9, with 7 bases matching TRBD1. The V and J ends lost 4 bases and 1 base, in that order; junction bases with no gene match: 6. Germline V gives CDR1 SEHNR, CDR2 FQNEAQ (reference sequence). The CDR3 loop spans 16 amino acids. Here the CDR3 DNA reads TGTGCCAGCAGCTCCACGTGGACAGGGAACACCGGGGAGCTGTTTTTT. Translated, it gives CASSSTWTGNTGELFF.

This chain uses TRBV19 with TRBJ1-2; 8 bases are a match to TRBD1. CDR3 size: 13 residues. Trimming at V came to 10 bases and at J to 4 bases, leaving 8 bases not matched to a gene. Per the germline V gene, CDR1 is LNHDA and CDR2 is SQIVND (reference sequence). CDR3 nucleotide sequence: TGTGCCACATGGACAGGGAGCTCCTATGGCTACACCTTC. Translation gives CATWTGSSYGYTF.

V and J are TRBV5-1 and TRBJ2-5; 9 nucleotides line up with TRBD1. The J call could be wrong; TRBJ2-7 is a better fit for the DNA end. CDR3 length: 15 amino acids. Germline loops: CDR1 SGHRS, CDR2 YFSETQ. Here the CDR3 DNA reads TGCGCCAGCAGCTTACACGGACAGGGGAACCACGAGCAGTACTTC. The encoded protein is CASSLHGQGNHEQYF.

J is TRBJ1-3 and V is TRBV5-8; perhaps TRBD1 as D (5 bases). Germline CDR1 reads SGHTS; CDR2 reads YDEGEE. V shed 5 bases and J shed 0 bases, with 12 bases lying between them. The CDR3 is 15 residues long. In DNA, the CDR3 is TGTGCCAGCAGACGACGACAGACCTCTGGAAACACCATATATTTT. Its protein product is CASRRRQTSGNTIYF.

This clone was detected only once. The J gene is TRBJ1-2, the V gene TRBV4-1; 8 nucleotides agree with TRBD1. CDR1 and CDR2 (germline): MGHRA, YSYEKL. The trim removed 0 bases at V and 8 bases at J, leaving 20 bases unmatched. This CDR3 region has 19 residues. The CDR3 DNA reads TGCGCCAGCAGCCAAGATCGCCTCCCCAGGCCAGGGGGCTTCGGCGGCTACACCTTC. Encoded protein: CASSQDRLPRPGGFGGYTF.

The chain is built from TRBV2 and TRBJ1-1, with D perhaps TRBD1 (6 bases). CDR1 is SNHLY and CDR2 is FYNNEI in the germline V gene. Trimming left V 6 bases short and J 5 bases short, with 7 bases between. The CDR3 has 11 amino acids. The CDR3 sequence: CASSQGTEAFF. The DNA of the CDR3 is TGTGCCAGCAGCCAGGGGACTGAAGCTTTCTTT.

The V and J genes are TRBV11-2 and TRBJ2-3, with D possibly TRBD2 on 5 matching bases. Looked up from germline, CDR1 is SGHAT and CDR2 is FQNNGV. CDR3 length equals 15 residues. The V and J ends lost 1 base and 4 bases respectively, with 12 bases between them. The DNA of the CDR3 is TGTGCCAGCAGCTTAGGGCAGCCCGGGGCAGATACGCAGTATTTT. Encoded protein: CASSLGQPGADTQYF.

In DNA, the CDR3 is TGTGCCAGCAGCTTAAGCGGATATGATTCACCCCTCCACTTT. Protein product: CASSLSGYDSPLHF. V and J are TRBV7-9 and TRBJ1-6, with D hard to call. Germline CDR1 SEHNR, CDR2 FQNEAQ (reference sequence). The ends were cut back, 2 bases at V and 8 bases at J, with 10 bases in the middle. CDR3 size: 14 residues.

The chain carries TRBV28 and TRBJ1-5, with TRBD1 matching 9 bases. This CDR3 spans 14 amino acids. The germline V gene encodes CDR1 MDHEN and CDR2 SYDVKM. The ends lost 4 bases at V and 7 bases at J; junction bases unmatched: 5. The CDR3, as DNA: TGTGCCAGCAGTTCGGGACAGGGAAGGCAGCCCCAGCATTTT. This sequence encodes CASSSGQGRQPQHF.

The chain employs TRBV10-3 and TRBJ1-1; D unresolved. Germline CDR1 ENHRY, CDR2 SYGVKD. The CDR3 length is 12 residues. V lost 8 bases to trimming and J lost 5 bases, with 12 bases between them. The CDR3 loop is CAIGNGGTEAFF. CDR3 nucleotides: TGTGCCATCGGGAATGGAGGGACTGAAGCTTTCTTT.

This chain joins TRBV6-6 and TRBJ1-1, with D possibly matching TRBD1 (6 bases). This CDR3 comprises 12 residues. The ends were cut back, 5 bases at V and 10 bases at J, with 14 bases in the middle. CDR1 and CDR2 from the germline V gene are MNHNY and SVGAGI (reference sequence). The CDR3 bases are TGTGCCAGCAGTAACCGACAGGTCCTAGCTTTCTTT. Protein sequence: CASSNRQVLAFF.

This chain links TRBV28 with TRBJ1-5; no clear D gene. This CDR3 is built from 12 residues. The germline V and J ends were trimmed by 4 bases and 5 bases, with 6 bases remaining between them. From germline, CDR1 is MDHEN and CDR2 SYDVKM. CDR3 region: CASSWQYQPQHF. For the CDR3, the DNA is TGTGCCAGCAGTTGGCAGTATCAGCCCCAGCATTTT.

This clone was recorded once. The rearrangement joins TRBV7-6 to TRBJ2-5; the match to TRBD1 covers 9 bases. The end of the DNA fits TRBJ2-7 better, so the J call may be wrong. CDR1 is SGHVS, CDR2 FNYEAQ, per germline. The CDR3 has 13 residues. CDR3 in DNA: TGTGCCAGCAGCATCGACAGGGGGAACGAGCAGTACTTC. Translated: CASSIDRGNEQYF.

This clone was observed a handful of times. The chain recombines TRBV9 with TRBJ2-5, with 9 bases matching TRBD2. The CDR3 loop spans 14 amino acids. Germline loops: CDR1 SGDLS, CDR2 YYNGEE. With 0 bases clipped from V and 5 bases from J, the junction kept 2 bases outside the gene matches. DNA of the CDR3: TGTGCCAGCAGCGTAGATAGCGGGAGCGAGACCCAGTACTTC. Its translation: CASSVDSGSETQYF.